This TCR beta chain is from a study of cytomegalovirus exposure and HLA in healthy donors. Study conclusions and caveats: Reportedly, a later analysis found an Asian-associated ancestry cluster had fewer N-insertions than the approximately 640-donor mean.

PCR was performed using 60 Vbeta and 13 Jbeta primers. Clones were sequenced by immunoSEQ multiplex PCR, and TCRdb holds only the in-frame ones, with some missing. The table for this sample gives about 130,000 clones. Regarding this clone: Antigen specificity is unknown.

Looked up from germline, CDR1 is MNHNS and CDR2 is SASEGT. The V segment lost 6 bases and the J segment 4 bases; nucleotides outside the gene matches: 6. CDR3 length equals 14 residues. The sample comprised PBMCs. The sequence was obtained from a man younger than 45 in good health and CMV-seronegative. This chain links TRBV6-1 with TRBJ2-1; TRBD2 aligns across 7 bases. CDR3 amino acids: CASRSLAEYNEQFF. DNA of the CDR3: TGTGCCAGCAGGAGCCTAGCGGAGTACAATGAGCAGTTCTTC.